This is a list of T cell receptor beta chains from one sample in a study of blood T cell repertoires in COVID-19. The repertoire was sequenced with immunoSEQ multiplex PCR; TCRdb's copy has only in-frame clones and lacks some. The table lists 93,000 or so clones, 70% to 90% of them singletons. What was sequenced was peripheral blood. All receptors come from a woman aged 55 to 70 with acute or convalescent COVID-19. CDR3s include the opening cysteine and the closing phenylalanine or tryptophan. The D gene is left open where the match is weak. The size field is filled for only some rows; it gives once, few, many or a size class.

d_call clone_size j_call v_call cdr3_nt cdr3_aa
. . TRBJ2-3 TRBV7-8 TGTGCCAGCAGCTCCCCTGAAGGGGGAGGCACAGATACGCAGTATTTT CASSSPEGGGTDTQYF
. . TRBJ1-3 TRBV9 TGTGCCAGCAGTCTGGACGGGATTGACGGAAACACCATATATTTT CASSLDGIDGNTIYF
. . TRBJ1-5 TRBV15 TGTGCCACCAGCAGAGTACAACATCAGCCCCAGCATTTT CATSRVQHQPQHF
. . TRBJ2-6 TRBV5-4 TGTGCCAGCAGCTCGGGTCCAAGCTCTGGGGCCAACGTCCTGACTTTC CASSSGPSSGANVLTF
. . TRBJ1-1 TRBV7-2 TGTGCCAGCAGCTTCGGGGGGGGCACTGAAGCTTTCTTT CASSFGGGTEAFF
TRBD2 . TRBJ2-7 TRBV7-6 TGTGCCAGCAGCTTAGAAGCAAGCGGGGGAGGCTCCGAGCAGTACTTC CASSLEASGGGSEQYF
. . TRBJ1-6 TRBV18 TGTGCCAGCTCACCAGCCCCCAGGGGATCCTATAATTCACCCCTCCACTTT CASSPAPRGSYNSPLHF
. . TRBJ1-3 TRBV5-1 TGCGCCAGCAGCTTGGTAGGGAGGGGAAACACCATATATTTT CASSLVGRGNTIYF
. . TRBJ2-7 TRBV21-1 TGTGCCAGCAGCAAAGCGCTTTTTCTGGCGGGGTGGGGTTCCTACGAGCAGTACTTC CASSKALFLAGWGSYEQYF
. . TRBJ2-7 TRBV7-9 TGTGCCAGCAGCTTGGAGGGGCCCCTAGGCGAGCAGTACTTC CASSLEGPLGEQYF
TRBD1 . TRBJ1-2 TRBV6-5 TGTGCCAGCGGAAGGACAGGGCTGTATGGCTACACCTTC CASGRTGLYGYTF
TRBD2 . TRBJ2-5 TRBV7-7 TGTGCTAGCAGCCATAGCGGGAGGGCGGAGGAGACCCAGTACTTC CASSHSGRAEETQYF
. once TRBJ2-2 TRBV6-1 TGTGCCAGCAGTGAGGGACTTCCGAGCACCGGGGAGCTGTTTTTT CASSEGLPSTGELFF
. . TRBJ2-7 TRBV15 TGTGCCACCAGCAGAGGAGGGGGTGAGGACGAGCAGTACTTC CATSRGGGEDEQYF
TRBD1 few TRBJ1-5 TRBV19 TGTGCCAGTAGGACCGGGACAGGGAACAATCAGCCCCAGCATTTT CASRTGTGNNQPQHF
. . TRBJ1-1 TRBV6-1 TGTGCCAGCAGTGAAGTAGGGGCCATGAACACTGAAGCTTTCTTT CASSEVGAMNTEAFF
TRBD1 . TRBJ1-2 TRBV5-1 TGCGCCAGCAGCTTCTCGACAGGGGGCCAAGAATATGGCTACACCTTC CASSFSTGGQEYGYTF
. . TRBJ1-3 TRBV6-5 TGTGCCAGCAGTTTGAAGTACGGAGACACCATATATTTT CASSLKYGDTIYF
. . TRBJ1-3 TRBV5-1 TGCGCCAGCAGCCTTTCATCCGGGTCTGGAAACACCATATATTTT CASSLSSGSGNTIYF
TRBD1 few TRBJ1-4 TRBV18 TGTGCCAGCTCACGGGACAGGGTCGGTGAAAAACTGTTTTTT CASSRDRVGEKLFF
. . TRBJ1-1 TRBV5-5 TGTGCCAGCAGCTTGGCTCAGTCAAACACTGAAGCTTTCTTT CASSLAQSNTEAFF
. few TRBJ2-7 TRBV6-1 TGTGCCAGCAGTGATCTCGGCGGCACCTACGAGCAGTACTTC CASSDLGGTYEQYF
. . TRBJ1-5 TRBV18 TGTGCCAGCTCACCCGGAGTCGGGGGAATCAATCAGCCCCAGCATTTT CASSPGVGGINQPQHF
. . TRBJ2-5 TRBV15 TGTGCCACCAGCCGCCGGACAGCCGGCGAGACCCAGTACTTC CATSRRTAGETQYF